The sequence of this T cell receptor beta chain was determined in a study of human T cells and chemical hapten exposure. Turning to the study itself: Sensitization employed 2% DPC on about 2 cm by about 2 cm of upper inner arm skin. Upper-back patches of 0.01% DPC were read at 6 days.

Study-wide points: Expanded TCRs were compared with controls, and the expanded TCRs formed significantly more large CDR3 similarity clusters.

In the case of this clonotype: As yet, its antigen is unknown.

Stated time point: pre-sensitization, week 0. Indicated treatment: therapeutic diphenylcyclopropenone sensitization with weekly scalp DPC. Authors' processing steps: A per-sample median of about 100,000 TCRs was observed, with counts ranging from 23,224 to 690,600. TCRdb redid the calling of the RACE reads with MiXCR, one entry per CDR3 protein. The V and J calls and clone size come from TCRdb's table, not from the authors' own analysis. The profile covers about 260,000 distinct CDR3 sequences, with approximately 8.6% appearing a single time and less than 3% taken by the ten largest. The CDR3 extends over 17 amino acids. V dropped 3 bases and J dropped 6 bases, with 27 bases sitting between them. Germline V gene lookup returns CDR1 DFQATT and CDR2 SNEGSKA (reference sequence).

The sample here was whole blood, taken in connection with sensitization to the hapten diphenylcyclopropenone (DPC). This TCR was sampled from a woman aged 40 to 49 with alopecia areata. Some clones in this sample may be carry-over from other donors' samples. The chain is built from TRBV20-1 and TRBJ2-7; D tentatively reads TRBD1 or TRBD2 (5 bases each). The CDR3 coding sequence is TGCAGTGCTAGTAATTATCTTCCGGGACGGAAAAGAGTCGAGCAGTACTTC. Its translation: CSASNYLPGRKRVEQYF.